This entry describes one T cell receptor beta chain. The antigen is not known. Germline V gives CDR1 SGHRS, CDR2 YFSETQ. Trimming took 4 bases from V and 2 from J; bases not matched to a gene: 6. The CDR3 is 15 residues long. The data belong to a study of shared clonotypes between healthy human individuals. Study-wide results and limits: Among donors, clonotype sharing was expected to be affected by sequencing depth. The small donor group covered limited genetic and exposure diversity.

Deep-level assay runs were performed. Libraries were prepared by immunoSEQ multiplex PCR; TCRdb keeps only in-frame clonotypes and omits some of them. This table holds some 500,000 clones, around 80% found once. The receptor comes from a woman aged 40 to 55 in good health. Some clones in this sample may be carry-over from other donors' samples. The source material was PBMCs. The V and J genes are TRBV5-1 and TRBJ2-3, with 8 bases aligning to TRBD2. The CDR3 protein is CASSTLGGDTDTQYF. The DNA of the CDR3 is TGCGCCAGCAGCACCCTCGGGGGGGACACAGATACGCAGTATTTT.